This T cell receptor (beta chain) was found in a study of post-analysis software for immune sequencing data. Unique molecular identifiers featured in each of the TCR beta cDNA libraries. TCRdb independently ran MiXCR on the PCR reads; one entry per CDR3 protein. The top ten clones hold 1.5% to 2% of a sample with more than 450,000 distinct CDR3 sequences, 44% of them seen once. This clonotype was observed a few times. What it binds is unknown. Per the germline V gene, CDR1 is SGHTA and CDR2 is FQGTGA. The CDR3 totals 23 residues. The trim removed 0 bases at V and 8 bases at J, leaving 23 bases unmatched. Findings and limits, study-wide: With TRBV5-6, TRBV5-1 and TRBV20-1 included, several TRBV segments were more frequent in patients than in controls. A significant reduction in normalized Chao1 diversity was observed in multiple sclerosis patients versus controls.

V is TRBV7-3 and J is TRBJ2-1; the match to TRBD2 covers 15 bases. The source is a girl aged 10 to 17 with multiple sclerosis. Material for sequencing was blood. In DNA form, the CDR3 reads TGTGCCAGCAGCTTAACATCATGGGGACAGGACGGACTAGCGGGGGGGCCTCGGGATGAGCAGTTCTTC. This codes for CASSLTSWGQDGLAGGPRDEQFF. The whole variable domain, filled in from reference TRBV7-3 and TRBJ2-1, reads GAGVSQTPSNKVTEKGKYVELRCDPISGHTALYWYRQSLGQGPEFLIYFQGTGAADDSGLPNDRFFAVRPEGSVSTLKIQRTERGDSAVYLCASSLTSWGQDGLAGGPRDEQFFGPGTRLTVL.